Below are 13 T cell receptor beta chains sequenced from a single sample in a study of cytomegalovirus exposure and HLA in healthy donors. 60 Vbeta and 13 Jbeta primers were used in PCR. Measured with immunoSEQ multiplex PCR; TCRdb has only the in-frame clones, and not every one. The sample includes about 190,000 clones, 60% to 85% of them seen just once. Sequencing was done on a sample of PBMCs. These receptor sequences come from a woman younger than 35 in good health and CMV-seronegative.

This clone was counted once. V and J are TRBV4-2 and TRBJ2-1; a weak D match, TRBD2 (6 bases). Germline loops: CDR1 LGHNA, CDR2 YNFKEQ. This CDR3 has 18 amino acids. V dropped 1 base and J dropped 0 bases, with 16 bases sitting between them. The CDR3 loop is CASSQAAGGMGSYNEQFF. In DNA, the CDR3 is TGTGCCAGCAGCCAAGCTGCTGGCGGGATGGGCTCCTACAATGAGCAGTTCTTC.

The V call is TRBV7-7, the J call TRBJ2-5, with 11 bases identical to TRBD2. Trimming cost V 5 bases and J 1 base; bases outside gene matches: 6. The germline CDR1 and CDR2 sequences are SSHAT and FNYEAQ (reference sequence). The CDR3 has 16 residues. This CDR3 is CASSPNSGGAQETQYF. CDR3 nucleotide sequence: TGTGCCAGCAGCCCAAATAGCGGGGGGGCCCAAGAGACCCAGTACTTC.

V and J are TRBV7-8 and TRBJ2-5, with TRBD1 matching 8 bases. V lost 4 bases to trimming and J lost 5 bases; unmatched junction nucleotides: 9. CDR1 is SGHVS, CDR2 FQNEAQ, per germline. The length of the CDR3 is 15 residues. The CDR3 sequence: CASSSETGDLETQYF. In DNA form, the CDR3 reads TGTGCCAGCAGCTCTGAGACAGGGGACCTGGAGACCCAGTACTTC. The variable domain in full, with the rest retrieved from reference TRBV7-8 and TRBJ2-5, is GAGVSQSPRYKVAKRGQDVALRCDPISGHVSLFWYQQALGQGPEFLTYFQNEAQLDKSGLPSDRFFAERPEGSVSTLKIQRTQQEDSAVYLCASSSETGDLETQYFGPGTRLLVL.

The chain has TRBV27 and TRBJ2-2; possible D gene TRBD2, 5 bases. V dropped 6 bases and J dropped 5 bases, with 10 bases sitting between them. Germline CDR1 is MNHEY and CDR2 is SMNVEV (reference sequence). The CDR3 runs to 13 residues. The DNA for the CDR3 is TGTGCCAGCAGATATTGGACTACCGGGGAGCTGTTTTTT. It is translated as CASRYWTTGELFF.

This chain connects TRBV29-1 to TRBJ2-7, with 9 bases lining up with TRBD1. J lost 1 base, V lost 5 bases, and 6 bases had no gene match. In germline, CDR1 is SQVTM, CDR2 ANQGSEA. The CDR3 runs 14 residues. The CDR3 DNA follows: TGCAGCGTTCTCGGGACAGGGAGTTCCTACGAGCAGTACTTC. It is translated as CSVLGTGSSYEQYF.

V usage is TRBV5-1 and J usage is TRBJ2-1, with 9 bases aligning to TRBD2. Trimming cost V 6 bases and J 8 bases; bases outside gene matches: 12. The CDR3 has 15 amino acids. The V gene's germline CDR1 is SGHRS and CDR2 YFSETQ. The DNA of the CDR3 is TGCGCCAGCACCTTTTTAGCGGGAGTTTCGGATGAGCAGTTCTTC. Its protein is CASTFLAGVSDEQFF.

In nucleotides, the CDR3 is TGTGCCAGCAGCCCCGGGGGTCCAGGAGGCGGTATCGGGGAGCTGTTTTTT. Translated: CASSPGGPGGGIGELFF. The chain uses TRBV7-8 and TRBJ2-2; TRBD2 is a possible D gene (6 bases). The CDR3 spans 17 residues. CDR1 is SGHVS and CDR2 is FQNEAQ in the germline V gene. Trimming cost V 5 bases and J 7 bases, with 23 bases left between them.

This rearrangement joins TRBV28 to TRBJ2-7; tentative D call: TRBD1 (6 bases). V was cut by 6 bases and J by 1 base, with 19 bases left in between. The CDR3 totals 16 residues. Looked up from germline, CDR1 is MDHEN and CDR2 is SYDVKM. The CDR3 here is CASSSPGAGRSYEQYF. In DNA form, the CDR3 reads TGTGCCAGCAGCTCCCCAGGGGCGGGCAGATCCTACGAGCAGTACTTC.

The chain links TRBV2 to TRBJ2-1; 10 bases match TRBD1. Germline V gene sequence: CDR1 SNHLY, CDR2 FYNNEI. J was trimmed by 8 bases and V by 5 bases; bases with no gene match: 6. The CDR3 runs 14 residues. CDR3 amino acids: CASSYGTGDHEQFF. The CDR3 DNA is TGTGCCAGCAGTTACGGGACAGGGGACCATGAGCAGTTCTTC.

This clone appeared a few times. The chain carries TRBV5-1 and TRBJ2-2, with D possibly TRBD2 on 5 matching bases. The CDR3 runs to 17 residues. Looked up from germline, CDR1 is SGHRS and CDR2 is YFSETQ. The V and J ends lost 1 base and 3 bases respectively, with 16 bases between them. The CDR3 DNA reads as TGCGCCAGCAGCTTGAATCCGGATTCGGGGTACACCGGGGAGCTGTTTTTT. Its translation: CASSLNPDSGYTGELFF. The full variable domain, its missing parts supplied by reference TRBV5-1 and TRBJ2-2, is KAGVTQTPRYLIKTRGQQVTLSCSPISGHRSVSWYQQTPGQGLQFLFEYFSETQRNKGNFPGRFSGRQFSNSRSEMNVSTLELGDSALYLCASSLNPDSGYTGELFFGEGSRLTVL.

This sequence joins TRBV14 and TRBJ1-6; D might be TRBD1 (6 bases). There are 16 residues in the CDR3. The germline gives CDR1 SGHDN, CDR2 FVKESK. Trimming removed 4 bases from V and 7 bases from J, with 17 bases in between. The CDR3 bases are TGTGCCAGCAGCCCTGGGGGGGCCGGGTCGAATTCACCCCTCCACTTT. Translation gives CASSPGGAGSNSPLHF.

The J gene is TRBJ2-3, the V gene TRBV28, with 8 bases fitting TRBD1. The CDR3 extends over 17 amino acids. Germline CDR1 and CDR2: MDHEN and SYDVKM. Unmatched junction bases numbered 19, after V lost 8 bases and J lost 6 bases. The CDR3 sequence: CASGLPGTGGRMDTQYF. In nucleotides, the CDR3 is TGTGCCAGCGGGCTACCCGGGACAGGTGGCAGGATGGATACGCAGTATTTT.

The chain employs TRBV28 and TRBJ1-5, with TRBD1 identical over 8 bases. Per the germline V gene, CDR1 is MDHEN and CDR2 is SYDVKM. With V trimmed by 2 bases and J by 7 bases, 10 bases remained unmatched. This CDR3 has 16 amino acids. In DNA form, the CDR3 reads TGTGCCAGCAGTTTAGCCACACAGGGGGACGGGCAGCCCCAGCATTTT. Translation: CASSLATQGDGQPQHF.